One and the same sample provided the 10 T cell receptor beta chains below, sequenced in a study of T-cell reconstitution after alpha-beta-depleted transplantation in children. Unique molecular identifiers were used in preparing the TCRbeta library. TCRdb used MiXCR to reprocess the PCR reads, holding one entry per CDR3 protein. The profile shows about 270,000 distinct CDR3 sequences, approximately 9.8% of them singletons. Sequences were derived from PBMCs from the stem cell graft donor, sampled from the stem cell graft. The receptors here all came from a human donor who donated a stem cell graft to a child with SCID.

The chain recombines TRBV2 with TRBJ2-2; D is unclear. Germline-derived CDR1 and CDR2 are SNHLY and FYNNEI. V was cut by 3 bases and J by 5 bases, with 16 bases left in between. The CDR3 sequence is 16 residues long. CDR3 in DNA: TGTGCCAGCAGTGATACGGCCGGGCTGTGGACCGGGGAGCTGTTTTTT. Residues: CASSDTAGLWTGELFF.

This clonotype was picked up many times. This rearrangement joins TRBV27 to TRBJ2-7; 9 bases match TRBD2. The V gene end was trimmed by 5 bases and the J gene end by 4 bases; junction bases not matched to a gene: 6. CDR3 length: 14 residues. Germline V lookup: CDR1 MNHEY, CDR2 SMNVEV (reference sequence). The CDR3 nucleotides read TGTGCCAGCAGTGAGGCGCGGGGGGGGTACGAGCAGTACTTC. Translation: CASSEARGGYEQYF.

This clonotype was counted between two and nine times. The chain combines TRBV20-1 with TRBJ1-4, with D unresolved. V lost 4 bases and J lost 7, with 10 bases in between. Per germline, CDR1 DFQATT and CDR2 SNEGSKA (reference sequence). This CDR3 has 12 amino acids. CDR3 DNA: TGCAGTGCTAAAGGACTTGGTGAAAAACTGTTTTTT. This gives the protein CSAKGLGEKLFF.

The chain uses TRBV11-2 and TRBJ2-1; TRBD1 agrees at 9 bases. CDR1 SGHAT and CDR2 FQNNGV come from the germline V gene. Trimming took 1 base from V and 8 from J; bases not matched to a gene: 9. CDR3 size: 16 residues. The CDR3 DNA reads as TGTGCCAGCAGCTTAGTTTGGGGACAGGGTGGTGATGAGCAGTTCTTC. Translation: CASSLVWGQGGDEQFF. Together with reference TRBV11-2 and TRBJ2-1, the CDR3 gives the full variable domain: EAGVAQSPRYKIIEKRQSVAFWCNPISGHATLYWYQQILGQGPKLLIQFQNNGVVDDSQLPKDRFSAERLKGVDSTLKIQPAKLEDSAVYLCASSLVWGQGGDEQFFGPGTRLTVL.

V is TRBV5-1 and J is TRBJ2-6, with TRBD1 identical over 8 bases. The V and J ends lost 4 bases and 2 bases, in that order; junction bases with no gene match: 17. The CDR3 runs to 20 residues. From germline, CDR1 is SGHRS and CDR2 YFSETQ. The CDR3 protein is CASSADPTGVIPAGANVLTF. CDR3 nucleotides: TGCGCCAGCAGCGCTGACCCGACAGGGGTTATTCCCGCTGGGGCCAACGTCCTGACTTTC.

V gene TRBV12-3 or TRBV12-4 combines with J gene TRBJ1-1; D unresolved. V lost 5 bases and J 0 bases, leaving 7 bases between the germline ends. The CDR3 spans 13 residues. This chain's CDR3 is CASSRAVNTEAFF. The CDR3 DNA follows: TGTGCCAGCAGTCGGGCGGTGAACACTGAAGCTTTCTTT.

This clonotype occurred many times. The chain joins TRBV12-3 or TRBV12-4 to TRBJ1-6; a weak D match, TRBD1 (5 bases). The CDR3 length is 14 residues. Deletions cut 5 bases from V and 8 bases from J, with 13 bases between. CDR3 bases: TGTGCCAGCAGTCAACAGGATCAGTATTCACCCCTCCACTTT. Its protein product is CASSQQDQYSPLHF.

This clonotype has a count of ten or more. The chain employs TRBV29-1 and TRBJ2-2; D unresolved. Germline-derived CDR1 and CDR2 are SQVTM and ANQGSEA. The CDR3 has 11 amino acids. V gave up 7 bases and J gave up 6 bases, with 9 bases separating them. The DNA for the CDR3 is TGCAGCGCGCAGCTCGCCGGGGAGCTGTTTTTT. This sequence encodes CSAQLAGELFF.

This clonotype has ten or more counts. V gene TRBV6-5 combines with J gene TRBJ2-7, with 9 nucleotides matching TRBD1. Trimming at V came to 3 bases and at J to 3 bases, leaving 9 bases not matched to a gene. The germline V gene encodes CDR1 MNHEY and CDR2 SVGAGI. The CDR3 contains 16 residues. Written as DNA, the CDR3 is TGTGCCAGCAGTTATCCCTTGGACAGGGGTATCTACGAGCAGTACTTC. Its translation: CASSYPLDRGIYEQYF.

This chain connects TRBV6-1 to TRBJ2-4, with D possibly being TRBD1 (5 bases). The CDR3 has 15 residues. Trimming took off 5 bases at V and 2 bases at J, with 13 bases between the two ends. Germline V gives CDR1 MNHNS, CDR2 SASEGT. Written as DNA, the CDR3 is TGTGCCAGCAGTAGTACAGGCCCAACCAAAAACATTCAGTACTTC. Its protein is CASSSTGPTKNIQYF.